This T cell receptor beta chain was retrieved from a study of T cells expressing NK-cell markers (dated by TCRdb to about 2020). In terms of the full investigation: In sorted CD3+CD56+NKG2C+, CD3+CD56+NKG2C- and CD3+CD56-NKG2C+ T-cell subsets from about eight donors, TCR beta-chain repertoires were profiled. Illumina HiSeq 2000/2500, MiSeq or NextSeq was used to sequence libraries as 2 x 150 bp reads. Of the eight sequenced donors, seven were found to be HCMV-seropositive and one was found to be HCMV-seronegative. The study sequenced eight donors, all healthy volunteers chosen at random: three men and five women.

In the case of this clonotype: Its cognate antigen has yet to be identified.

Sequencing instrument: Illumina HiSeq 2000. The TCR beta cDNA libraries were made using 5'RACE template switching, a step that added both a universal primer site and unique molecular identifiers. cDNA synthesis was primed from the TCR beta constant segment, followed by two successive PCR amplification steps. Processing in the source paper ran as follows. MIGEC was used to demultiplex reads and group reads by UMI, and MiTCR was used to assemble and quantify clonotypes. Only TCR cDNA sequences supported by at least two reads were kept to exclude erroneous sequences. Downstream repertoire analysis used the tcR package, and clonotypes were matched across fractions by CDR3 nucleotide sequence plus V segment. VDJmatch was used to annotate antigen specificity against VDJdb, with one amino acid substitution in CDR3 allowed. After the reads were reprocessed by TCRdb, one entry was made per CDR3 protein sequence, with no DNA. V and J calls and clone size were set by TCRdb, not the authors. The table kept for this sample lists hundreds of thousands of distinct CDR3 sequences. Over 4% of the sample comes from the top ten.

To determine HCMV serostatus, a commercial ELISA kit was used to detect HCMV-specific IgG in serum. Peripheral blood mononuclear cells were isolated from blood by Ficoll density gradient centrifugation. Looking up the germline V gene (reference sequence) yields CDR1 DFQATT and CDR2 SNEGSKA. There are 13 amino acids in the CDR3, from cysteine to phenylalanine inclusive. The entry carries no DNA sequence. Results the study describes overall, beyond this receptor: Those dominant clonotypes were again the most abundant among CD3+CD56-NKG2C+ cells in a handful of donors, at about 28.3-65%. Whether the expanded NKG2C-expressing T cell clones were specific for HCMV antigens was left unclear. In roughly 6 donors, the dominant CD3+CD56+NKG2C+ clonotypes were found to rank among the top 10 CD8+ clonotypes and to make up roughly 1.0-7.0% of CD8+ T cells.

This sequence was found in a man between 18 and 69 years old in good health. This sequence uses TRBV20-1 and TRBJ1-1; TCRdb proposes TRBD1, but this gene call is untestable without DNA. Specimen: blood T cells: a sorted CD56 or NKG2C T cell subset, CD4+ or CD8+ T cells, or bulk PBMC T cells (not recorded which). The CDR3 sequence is CSARRPVRAEAFF.